The entry below describes one T cell receptor (beta chain). Its specificity is not known. The junction had 8 bases not matched to a gene; V was cut back by 4 bases and J by 6 bases. The germline V gene has CDR1 SGHRS and CDR2 YFSETQ. The CDR3 spans 15 residues. This sample stems from a study of shared clonotypes between healthy human individuals. At the level of the study: With ages of 18 to 49, the donors were a couple of women and a few men.

Findings and caveats of the study: Compared with clonotypes that all four donors shared, non-shared clonotypes had lower generation probabilities. Clonotypes that were shared across four donors made up around 5% of naive CD4 clonotypes. Estimated richness was generally greater in naive than memory subsets.

Clones were sequenced by immunoSEQ multiplex PCR, and TCRdb holds only the in-frame ones, with some missing. This sample has approximately 530,000 clones, with around 95% found just once. This TCR was sampled from a woman aged 25 to 39 in good health. The V and J genes are TRBV5-1 and TRBJ1-4; 8 bases match TRBD1. Material for sequencing was naive CD4+ T cells sorted from blood. Subset defined: CD45RA+ positively selected. The CDR3 loop reads CASSVGQGGYEKLFF. In DNA, the CDR3 is TGCGCCAGCAGCGTAGGACAGGGAGGATATGAAAAACTGTTTTTT.